The 16 T cell receptor beta chains below come from one sample, sequenced in a study of T cells in tumors after PD-1 blockade. Clones were read by immunoSEQ multiplex PCR, and TCRdb kept only the in-frame ones, dropping some. The repertoire holds about 13,000 clones, about 69% seen once, with under 30% in the top ten. Here the sequenced sample was tumor tissue, taken before anti-PD-1 treatment. The receptors shown here come from a human donor with cutaneous squamous cell carcinoma.

A single count supports this clone. The chain joins TRBV6-5 to TRBJ2-7, with 9 bases fitting TRBD1. The junction had 13 bases not matched to a gene; V was cut back by 7 bases and J by 6 bases. Germline assignment: CDR1 MNHEY and CDR2 SVGAGI. The length of the CDR3 is 15 residues. The CDR3 nucleotides read TGTGCCAGCATAGGGGGACAGGGAATTGTCGTCGAGCAGTACTTC. Translating gives CASIGGQGIVVEQYF.

The V and J genes are TRBV6-5 and TRBJ1-1; D not certain. Germline-derived CDR1 and CDR2 are MNHEY and SVGAGI. CDR3 length equals 15 residues. V shed 3 bases and J shed 1 base, with 12 bases lying between them. This CDR3 reads CASSYEWQRNTEAFF. Here the CDR3 DNA reads TGTGCCAGCAGTTATGAGTGGCAGAGGAACACTGAAGCTTTCTTT.

The rearrangement uses TRBV28 and TRBJ2-3; D unresolved. Looked up from germline, CDR1 is MDHEN and CDR2 is SYDVKM. This CDR3 spans 11 amino acids. V lost 1 base and J lost 10, with 6 bases in between. The CDR3 nucleotides read TGTGCCAGCAGTTTATCGTTGGCGCAGTATTTT. Encoded protein: CASSLSLAQYF.

This clone appeared a single time. The gene calls are TRBV6-6 and TRBJ2-2; no clear D gene. Between the trimmed V and J ends, which lost 5 bases and 0 bases, there was a span of 4 bases. The germline CDR1 and CDR2 sequences are MNHNY and SVGAGI (reference sequence). This CDR3 is built from 13 residues. For the CDR3, the DNA is TGTGCCAGCAGTGACACGAACACCGGGGAGCTGTTTTTT. Amino acid sequence: CASSDTNTGELFF.

This clone occurred a few times. The chain is built from TRBV5-1 and TRBJ2-2, with 9 bases that match TRBD2. CDR3 size: 14 residues. Looked up from germline, CDR1 is SGHRS and CDR2 is YFSETQ. Germline trimming cut 2 bases from V and 5 bases from J; bases unmatched to any gene: 1. CDR3 sequence (DNA): TGCGCCAGCAGCTTAGCGGGAGGAACCGGGGAGCTGTTTTTT. It encodes CASSLAGGTGELFF.

The chain couples TRBV28 to TRBJ1-6; D ambiguous. CDR1 MDHEN and CDR2 SYDVKM come from the germline V gene. The CDR3 extends over 14 amino acids. Deletions cut 1 base from V and 6 bases from J, with 7 bases between. The CDR3: CASSLLVLNSPLHF. The DNA for the CDR3 is TGTGCCAGCAGTTTATTAGTACTTAATTCACCCCTCCACTTT.

The V and J genes are TRBV5-1 and TRBJ1-1; maybe TRBD1 (6 bases). Trimming shortened V by 5 bases and J by 3 bases, and 14 bases separated the two germline ends. The V gene's germline CDR1 is SGHRS and CDR2 YFSETQ. The CDR3 sequence is 14 residues long. CDR3 residues: CASRRVGGHTEAFF. In nucleotides, the CDR3 is TGCGCCAGCAGAAGGGTAGGGGGGCACACTGAAGCTTTCTTT. The whole variable domain, filled in from reference TRBV5-1 and TRBJ1-1, reads KAGVTQTPRYLIKTRGQQVTLSCSPISGHRSVSWYQQTPGQGLQFLFEYFSETQRNKGNFPGRFSGRQFSNSRSEMNVSTLELGDSALYLCASRRVGGHTEAFFGQGTRLTVV.

The rearrangement uses TRBV18 and TRBJ1-4; 8 positions match TRBD1. The germline CDR1 and CDR2 sequences are KGHSH and LQKENI. V lost 3 bases and J lost 8; bases outside the gene matches: 11. The CDR3 spans 16 residues. The CDR3 sequence is CASSPNRGSGGEKLFF. CDR3 coding DNA: TGTGCCAGCTCACCGAACAGAGGTTCAGGGGGCGAAAAACTGTTTTTT.

The V gene is TRBV19, the J gene TRBJ1-6; no reliable D call. The V end was cut by 3 bases, the J end by 5 bases, with 8 bases between. The CDR3 sequence is 14 residues long. Germline V lookup: CDR1 LNHDA, CDR2 SQIVND (reference sequence). Written as DNA, the CDR3 is TGTGCCAGTAGTATTCGTCAGAATAATTCACCCCTCCACTTT. This codes for CASSIRQNNSPLHF.

This chain links TRBV5-1 with TRBJ2-1; 11 bases map to TRBD1. Unmatched junction bases numbered 13, after V lost 4 bases and J lost 1 base. From germline, CDR1 is SGHRS and CDR2 YFSETQ. CDR3 length: 19 residues. The CDR3 DNA reads as TGCGCCAGCAGCATAGGGACAGGGGGATCCATGAGTTCCTACAATGAGCAGTTCTTC. Protein product: CASSIGTGGSMSSYNEQFF.

This clone was detected only a few times. The chain combines TRBV18 with TRBJ1-2; perhaps TRBD1 as D (6 bases). Germline values: CDR1 KGHSH, CDR2 LQKENI. This CDR3 is built from 13 residues. The germline V and J ends were trimmed by 0 bases and 8 bases, with 10 bases remaining between them. The CDR3 sequence is CASSPPDRLGYTF. For the CDR3, the DNA is TGTGCCAGCTCACCACCGGACAGACTGGGCTACACCTTC.

This rearrangement joins TRBV28 to TRBJ2-7; TRBD1 agrees at 8 bases. The CDR3 has 14 residues. Germline-derived CDR1 and CDR2 are MDHEN and SYDVKM. With 6 bases clipped from V and 3 bases from J, the junction kept 7 bases outside the gene matches. The CDR3 DNA reads as TGTGCCAGCAGAGACGGGACAGGTGACTACGAGCAGTACTTC. It specifies CASRDGTGDYEQYF.

The chain links TRBV2 to TRBJ1-1, with no clear D. The CDR3 has 14 residues. Trimming shortened V by 8 bases and J by 2 bases, and 15 bases separated the two germline ends. Germline V lookup: CDR1 SNHLY, CDR2 FYNNEI. Here the CDR3 DNA reads TGTGCCAGCCAATTTTTGGGAACAAACACTGAAGCTTTCTTT. This sequence encodes CASQFLGTNTEAFF.

The V call is TRBV5-6, the J call TRBJ2-1, with 7 bases lining up with TRBD1. Germline values: CDR1 SGHDT, CDR2 YYEEEE. After removal of 1 base from V and 2 bases from J, the junction contained 9 bases not matched to a gene. There are 17 residues in the CDR3. CDR3 residues: CASSLQGVRLTYNEQFF. CDR3 bases: TGTGCCAGCAGCTTGCAGGGGGTACGACTGACCTACAATGAGCAGTTCTTC. Full variable domain (rest looked up from reference TRBV5-6 and TRBJ2-1): DAGVTQSPTHLIKTRGQQVTLRCSPKSGHDTVSWYQQALGQGPQFIFQYYEEEERQRGNFPDRFSGHQFPNYSSELNVNALLLGDSALYLCASSLQGVRLTYNEQFFGPGTRLTVL.

As for this clone: A read error may account for a junction end that differs from germline. The genes are TRBV6-1 and TRBJ1-5; a possible D gene is TRBD1 (5 bases). The CDR3 is 15 amino acids. CDR1 is MNHNS and CDR2 is SASEGT in the germline V gene. CDR3 protein: CASREGVGSNQPQHF. CDR3 nucleotide sequence: TGTGCCAGCAGGGAAGGGGTGGGGAGCAATCAGCCCCAGCATTTT.

This chain links TRBV20-1 with TRBJ2-1; D unclear. Germline-derived CDR1 and CDR2 are DFQATT and SNEGSKA (reference sequence). The CDR3 runs 11 residues. V lost 7 bases, J lost 0 bases, and 4 bases lay in between. As DNA, the CDR3 is TGCAGTGTCAGCTCCTACAATGAGCAGTTCTTC. It specifies CSVSSYNEQFF.